This passage covers 21 T cell receptor beta chains from one sample sequenced in a study of blood T cells in healthy people across ages. Then a second PCR, running about 6 to 12 cycles, was carried out with a sample-barcoded 5' primer and a J-beta primer mix. One entry per CDR3 protein results from TCRdb running MiXCR on the 5' RACE reads. In the table there are over 950,000 distinct CDR3 sequences, approximately 38% of which are singletons. The sequencing sample was made of blood. The receptors derive from a man younger than 30 in good health.

CDR3 bases: TGCGCCAGCAGCCAAGATACCGCCAACAATCAGCCCCAGCATTTT. This encodes CASSQDTANNQPQHF. This chain links TRBV4-3 with TRBJ1-5; no firm D call. The CDR3 contains 15 residues. V shed 0 bases and J shed 3 bases, with 9 bases lying between them. Per germline, CDR1 LGHNA and CDR2 YSLEER.

This chain links TRBV5-1 with TRBJ2-3; no clear D. V lost 4 bases, J lost 2 bases, and 14 bases lay in between. The CDR3 has 15 amino acids. The germline V gene has CDR1 SGHRS and CDR2 YFSETQ. Here the CDR3 reads CASSRIVRTTDTQYF. In DNA, the CDR3 is TGCGCCAGCAGCCGGATCGTAAGAACCACAGATACGCAGTATTTT.

This clonotype was recorded a few times. The rearrangement uses TRBV19 and TRBJ2-1, with 11 positions matching TRBD2. Germline-derived CDR1 and CDR2 are LNHDA and SQIVND (reference sequence). J was trimmed by 9 bases and V by 7 bases; bases with no gene match: 8. The CDR3 is made up of 14 amino acids. The CDR3 loop reads CASISGGARSEQFF. As DNA, the CDR3 is TGTGCCAGTATTAGCGGGGGGGCCCGCAGTGAGCAGTTCTTC.

This clonotype has more than one count but fewer than ten. The V and J genes are TRBV30 and TRBJ2-5; TRBD2 matches 7 bases. The germline gives CDR1 GTSNPN, CDR2 SVGIG (reference sequence). This CDR3 contains 16 residues. V trimming: 4 bases; J trimming: 1 base; junction bases outside the gene matches: 12. This CDR3 reads CAWKSGPSGSQETQYF. The CDR3 nucleotides read TGTGCCTGGAAGTCGGGGCCTAGCGGATCCCAAGAGACCCAGTACTTC.

This clonotype was counted a few times. This CDR3 reads CASSLVTGANVLTF. CDR3 nucleotide sequence: TGTGCCAGCAGCTTAGTAACTGGGGCCAACGTCCTGACTTTC. The chain joins TRBV7-9 to TRBJ2-6, with D uncertain. Trimming left V 1 base short and J 2 bases short, with 3 bases between. This CDR3 has 14 amino acids. Germline V CDR1 and CDR2: SEHNR, FQNEAQ (reference sequence).

The chain employs TRBV3-1 and TRBJ2-1; 10 nucleotides match TRBD2. This CDR3 contains 17 residues. Germline values: CDR1 LGHDT, CDR2 YNNKEL (reference sequence). V gave up 2 bases and J gave up 6 bases; unmatched junction bases: 10. The CDR3 reads CASSQTGASGGSNEQFF. Here the CDR3 DNA reads TGTGCCAGCAGCCAAACTGGGGCTAGCGGGGGAAGCAATGAGCAGTTCTTC.

This chain uses TRBV7-9 with TRBJ1-2; D is uncertain. V dropped 1 base and J dropped 2 bases, with 11 bases sitting between them. Germline V CDR1 and CDR2: SEHNR, FQNEAQ (reference sequence). The CDR3 sequence is 15 residues long. This CDR3 reads CASSLEARPNYGYTF. The CDR3 bases are TGTGCCAGCAGCTTAGAGGCCAGGCCAAACTATGGCTACACCTTC.

This clonotype appeared a few times. V is TRBV27 and J is TRBJ2-1; D is perhaps TRBD1 (5 bases). This CDR3 is 13 amino acids long. Deletions cut 6 bases from V and 5 bases from J, with 11 bases between. From germline, CDR1 is MNHEY and CDR2 SMNVEV (reference sequence). The DNA of the CDR3 is TGTGCCAGCAGCCACCGGACAAACAATGAGCAGTTCTTC. Its translation is CASSHRTNNEQFF.

The rearrangement links TRBV15 to TRBJ2-1; D is uncertain. The germline gives CDR1 LNHNV, CDR2 YYDKDF (reference sequence). Trimming took off 3 bases at V and 6 bases at J, with 12 bases between the two ends. This CDR3 spans 14 amino acids. The CDR3 reads CATSRQTASNEQFF. The DNA of the CDR3 is TGTGCCACCAGCAGGCAAACAGCAAGCAATGAGCAGTTCTTC.

The chain is built from TRBV3-1 and TRBJ2-7; tentative D call: TRBD1 (6 bases). With 4 bases removed from V and 3 bases from J, the gap between germline ends came to 13 bases. This CDR3 is 14 amino acids long. From germline, CDR1 is LGHDT and CDR2 YNNKEL (reference sequence). The CDR3 region is CASSLHLGHYEQYF. The CDR3 DNA sequence: TGTGCCAGCAGCCTACACCTGGGACACTACGAGCAGTACTTC.

This clonotype was seen a handful of times. This chain links TRBV25-1 with TRBJ1-1; D ambiguous. CDR3 length equals 13 residues. Deletions cut 6 bases from V and 4 bases from J, with 12 bases between. Germline assignment: CDR1 MGHDK and CDR2 SYGVNS. CDR3 residues: CASRAGGRTEAFF. CDR3 sequence (DNA): TGTGCCAGCAGGGCGGGAGGTCGCACTGAAGCTTTCTTT.

V gene TRBV5-6 combines with J gene TRBJ2-2, with D perhaps matching TRBD2 (7 bases). The germline gives CDR1 SGHDT, CDR2 YYEEEE. Between the trimmed V and J ends, which lost 3 bases and 4 bases, there was a span of 13 bases. The CDR3 length is 15 residues. The CDR3 loop is CASSSIGGPTGELFF. The CDR3 region has the DNA TGTGCCAGCAGCTCTATCGGGGGGCCCACCGGGGAGCTGTTTTTT.

This clonotype occurred a few times. This chain uses TRBV12-3 or TRBV12-4 with TRBJ1-1; 8 nucleotides agree with TRBD1. The CDR3 is 15 amino acids. Unmatched junction bases numbered 10, after V lost 7 bases and J lost 3 bases. The CDR3 reads CASKRAGGRDTEAFF. The DNA for the CDR3 is TGTGCCAGCAAGAGGGCAGGGGGCAGGGACACTGAAGCTTTCTTT.

This clonotype was observed a handful of times. The chain couples TRBV7-2 to TRBJ2-3; D remains ambiguous. The CDR3 has 14 amino acids. V was cut by 5 bases and J by 6 bases, with 15 bases left in between. Germline CDR1 is SGHTA and CDR2 is FQGNSA. For the CDR3, the DNA is TGTGCCAGCAGCACTCCCATCGCAGCCGATACGCAGTATTTT. Amino acids: CASSTPIAADTQYF.

This clonotype was counted a few times. This sequence joins TRBV15 and TRBJ2-3; possible D gene TRBD2, 5 bases. Deletions cut 0 bases from V and 6 bases from J, with 10 bases between. The CDR3 runs 14 residues. The germline gives CDR1 LNHNV, CDR2 YYDKDF (reference sequence). The CDR3 region has the DNA TGTGCCACCAGCAGAGACAGAGGGCCCGATACGCAGTATTTT. Its translation: CATSRDRGPDTQYF.

Turning to this clonotype: One base away lies a much larger clone, so this may be a sequencing read error. The chain combines TRBV27 with TRBJ2-7, with 7 bases identical to TRBD1. There are 14 residues in the CDR3. Germline V gene data show CDR1 as MNHEY and CDR2 as SMNVEV (reference sequence). V shed 11 bases, J shed 0 bases, and the junction held 10 bases outside the gene matches. CDR3 nucleotides: TGTGCCGCTCCGACAGGGCCCTGCTCCTACGAGCAGTACTTC. Translated: CAAPTGPCSYEQYF.

The chain combines TRBV20-1 with TRBJ1-6; D unclear. Germline values: CDR1 DFQATT, CDR2 SNEGSKA (reference sequence). V was trimmed by 3 bases and J by 6 bases, leaving 6 bases between them. The CDR3 totals 12 residues. CDR3 coding DNA: TGCAGTGCTAGTTCGCCTAATTCACCCCTCCACTTT. Translation: CSASSPNSPLHF.

In its sample, this clonotype was seen a few times. The chain joins TRBV6-2 or TRBV6-3 to TRBJ1-2; D unresolved. With 3 bases removed from V and 0 bases from J, the gap between germline ends came to 11 bases. This CDR3 has 15 residues. Germline CDR1 reads MNHEY; CDR2 reads SVGEGT. Written as DNA, the CDR3 is TGTGCCAGCAGTTATCTTCCAGGACCTAACTATGGCTACACCTTC. Residues: CASSYLPGPNYGYTF.

Many counts were recorded for this clonotype. A read error is possible here, since a much larger clone lies one base away. This chain links TRBV20-1 with TRBJ2-3, with TRBD2 matching 8 bases. CDR1 and CDR2 (germline): DFQATT, SNEGSKA (reference sequence). This CDR3 contains 14 residues. Trimming removed 1 base from V and 2 bases from J; junction bases left unmatched: 2. The CDR3 nucleotides read TGCAGTGCTAGAGCGGGGGGGACCACAGATACGCAGTATTTT. It specifies CSARAGGTTDTQYF.

The chain couples TRBV14 to TRBJ2-3; a weak D match, TRBD2 (6 bases). The length of the CDR3 is 16 residues. V lost 4 bases and J lost 3, with 17 bases in between. Germline values: CDR1 SGHDN, CDR2 FVKESK. The CDR3 spells CASSLRATGLTDTQYF. Here the CDR3 DNA reads TGTGCCAGCAGCCTTAGAGCGACTGGACTAACAGATACGCAGTATTTT.

As regards this clonotype: A much larger clone differs by one base, so this may be a read error. This chain connects TRBV20-1 to TRBJ2-7; no definite D call. V was cut by 1 base and J by 2 bases, with 12 bases left in between. The CDR3 length is 14 residues. Germline V gene sequence: CDR1 DFQATT, CDR2 SNEGSKA (reference sequence). The CDR3 protein is CSARGDLPPYEQYF. In DNA, the CDR3 is TGCAGTGCTAGAGGTGATCTACCACCCTACGAGCAGTACTTC.